These 25 T cell receptor beta chains were sequenced from one sample in a study of shared clonotypes between healthy human individuals. Clones were sequenced by immunoSEQ multiplex PCR, and TCRdb holds only the in-frame ones, with some missing. Of 500,000 to 700,000 clones listed, around 95% are singletons. Naive CD8 cells comprised CD45RO-negative, CCR7-positively selected cells, excluding terminally differentiated effector memory CD45RA+ cells. Sequencing was done on a sample of naive CD8+ T cells sorted from blood. All receptors come from a woman in her twenties or thirties in good health.

Only a few counts were recorded for this clone. The chain uses TRBV7-9 and TRBJ1-2; D remains ambiguous. The CDR3 runs 12 residues. Germline-derived CDR1 and CDR2 are SEHNR and FQNEAQ (reference sequence). V dropped 6 bases and J dropped 6 bases, with 11 bases sitting between them. CDR3 nucleotide sequence: TGTGCCAGCAGGTCGCTATCGGATGGCTACACCTTC. Its translation is CASRSLSDGYTF.

The chain links TRBV6-5 to TRBJ2-5; TRBD2 agrees at 8 bases. The CDR3 loop spans 14 amino acids. Germline V gene data show CDR1 as MNHEY and CDR2 as SVGAGI. V trimming: 6 bases; J trimming: 0 bases; junction bases outside the gene matches: 3. Here the CDR3 reads CASRLLADQETQYF. The DNA of the CDR3 is TGTGCCAGCAGGTTACTAGCGGACCAAGAGACCCAGTACTTC.

This chain joins TRBV13 and TRBJ2-2, with D unclear. Trimming removed 1 base at V and 6 bases at J, with 9 bases between. The CDR3 extends over 14 amino acids. Per the germline V gene, CDR1 is PRHDT and CDR2 is FYEKMQ (reference sequence). The CDR3 is CASSLAPAAGELFF. The DNA of the CDR3 is TGTGCCAGCAGCTTAGCCCCCGCCGCCGGGGAGCTGTTTTTT.

In this sample, this clone turned up once. The genes are TRBV5-6 and TRBJ1-2; 8 bases line up with TRBD1. The CDR3 has 17 amino acids. Germline V gene sequence: CDR1 SGHDT, CDR2 YYEEEE. The junction had 14 bases not matched to a gene; V was cut back by 2 bases and J by 5 bases. As DNA, the CDR3 is TGTGCCAGCAGCTTAAGGCCCCGTACAGGGGGTTGGTATGGCTACACCTTC. This encodes CASSLRPRTGGWYGYTF.

The V gene is TRBV29-1, the J gene TRBJ2-5; the D gene could be TRBD1 or TRBD2 (7 bases each). CDR3 size: 15 residues. Between the trimmed V and J ends, which lost 6 bases and 1 base, there was a span of 18 bases. Germline-derived CDR1 and CDR2 are SQVTM and ANQGSEA. The CDR3 nucleotides read TGCAGCGTGAGGGAGGGGACAGCCTTCCAAGAGACCCAGTACTTC. Amino acid sequence: CSVREGTAFQETQYF.

This chain connects TRBV19 to TRBJ2-1; no clear D. Germline V gene data show CDR1 as LNHDA and CDR2 as SQIVND (reference sequence). V was pared by 3 bases and J by 0 bases, with 12 bases between. This CDR3 is built from 16 residues. The DNA of the CDR3 is TGTGCCAGTAGTATCCCTAGAGAGGACTCCTACAATGAGCAGTTCTTC. It translates to CASSIPREDSYNEQFF.

The J gene is TRBJ1-1, the V gene TRBV6-1; D is undetermined. This CDR3 region has 16 residues. CDR1 and CDR2 from the germline V gene are MNHNS and SASEGT. Trimming shortened V by 0 bases and J by 5 bases, and 16 bases separated the two germline ends. CDR3 in DNA: TGTGCCAGCAGTGAAGCCGCCTACCGTGGGAGGACTGAAGCTTTCTTT. Its protein is CASSEAAYRGRTEAFF.

The rearrangement joins TRBV10-3 to TRBJ1-3; TRBD1 might be the D (5 bases). CDR3 length: 15 residues. V lost 4 bases and J lost 0, with 10 bases in between. Germline lookup yields CDR1 ENHRY and CDR2 SYGVKD. The CDR3 bases are TGTGCCATCAGTGGTGACAGTAGCTCTGGAAACACCATATATTTT. It yields the protein CAISGDSSSGNTIYF.

This chain uses TRBV10-3 with TRBJ2-6, with TRBD2 identical over 13 bases. V shed 3 bases and J 4 bases; nucleotides not matched to a gene: 15. CDR3 length equals 21 residues. Germline CDR1 ENHRY, CDR2 SYGVKD. The CDR3 loop reads CAISEQEETSGRAYGANVLTF. CDR3 nucleotide sequence: TGTGCCATCAGTGAACAAGAGGAAACTAGCGGGAGGGCGTACGGGGCCAACGTCCTGACTTTC.

The chain couples TRBV6-5 to TRBJ2-2; possibly TRBD2 for D (6 bases). V lost 5 bases to trimming and J lost 2 bases, with 9 bases between them. Germline-derived CDR1 and CDR2 are MNHEY and SVGAGI. The CDR3 runs to 14 residues. The CDR3 sequence: CASSVGLNTGELFF. CDR3 coding DNA: TGTGCCAGCAGTGTGGGACTTAACACCGGGGAGCTGTTTTTT.

For this clone: One end of the junction fails to match germline, which may point to a read error. The J gene is TRBJ2-7, the V gene TRBV7-9; TRBD2 agrees at 8 bases. The germline gives CDR1 SEHNR, CDR2 FQNEAQ (reference sequence). This CDR3 region has 15 residues. CDR3 residues: CASSTQLAAVDAILF. The DNA of the CDR3 is TGTGCCAGCAGCACCCAACTAGCGGCAGTAGACGCGATCTTATTC.

The V call is TRBV5-4, the J call TRBJ1-5, with TRBD1 matching over 8 bases. CDR3 length equals 13 residues. J gave up 5 bases and V 4 bases, and 2 bases lay outside the gene matches. The germline V gene has CDR1 SGHNT and CDR2 YYREEE (reference sequence). CDR3 DNA: TGTGCCAGCAGCCCAGGGGGCGATCAGCCCCAGCATTTT. Its protein product is CASSPGGDQPQHF.

J is TRBJ2-5 and V is TRBV21-1; the listed D gene, TRBD1, was not tested against the DNA. TRBV21-1 is classified as a pseudogene. The CDR3 consists of 16 residues. CDR3 sequence (DNA): TGTGCCAGCAGCAAACACCCGGGACATTTCCAAGAGACCCAGTACTTC. Residues: CASSKHPGHFQETQYF.

Concerning this clone: One junction end does not reproduce the germline sequence, and a read error may be involved. The rearrangement joins TRBV27 to TRBJ1-5; TRBD1 is a possible D gene (5 bases). The CDR3 runs 12 residues. Germline V gene lookup returns CDR1 MNHEY and CDR2 SMNVEV (reference sequence). The CDR3 DNA is TGTGCCAGCGGGCGGGGCAAGCAGCCCCAGCATTTT. It is translated as CASGRGKQPQHF.

The chain employs TRBV29-1 and TRBJ2-3; 10 nucleotides agree with TRBD2. Germline-derived CDR1 and CDR2 are SQVTM and ANQGSEA. The CDR3 is 12 amino acids. Losses at the gene ends were 6 bases for V and 6 bases for J; bases not matched to a gene: 3. This CDR3 reads CSVAGGMDTQYF. CDR3 bases: TGCAGCGTAGCGGGAGGGATGGATACGCAGTATTTT.

The rearrangement links TRBV4-1 to TRBJ1-6, with TRBD1 matching 7 bases. The germline V gene has CDR1 MGHRA and CDR2 YSYEKL. The CDR3 has 15 amino acids. V was clipped by 1 base and J by 7 bases; unmatched bases: 4. This chain's CDR3 is CASSQGTGENSPLHF. CDR3 DNA: TGCGCCAGCAGCCAAGGAACAGGGGAGAATTCACCCCTCCACTTT.

As for this clone: The same CDR3 also results from other DNA sequences found in this sample. V gene TRBV27 combines with J gene TRBJ2-1; 14 bases agree with TRBD2. V was pared by 2 bases and J by 7 bases, with 1 base of the junction left unmatched. The CDR3 runs 15 residues. Germline assignment: CDR1 MNHEY and CDR2 SMNVEV (reference sequence). CDR3 nucleotides: TGTGCCAGCAGTTTAGGGACTAGCGGGAGAAATGAGCAGTTCTTC. It translates to CASSLGTSGRNEQFF.

About this clone itself: Other DNA sequences in this specimen translate into the identical CDR3. V usage is TRBV5-4 and J usage is TRBJ2-7; 10 bases agree with TRBD2. The CDR3 has 15 residues. The V segment lost 1 base and the J segment 2 bases; nucleotides outside the gene matches: 3. Germline V gene sequence: CDR1 SGHNT, CDR2 YYREEE (reference sequence). The CDR3 sequence is CASSLTSGRAYEQYF. For the CDR3, the DNA is TGTGCCAGCAGCTTGACGAGCGGGAGGGCCTACGAGCAGTACTTC. Based on the CDR3 plus reference TRBV5-4 and TRBJ2-7, the full variable domain is ETGVTQSPTHLIKTRGQQVTLRCSSQSGHNTVSWYQQALGQGPQFIFQYYREEENGRGNFPPRFSGLQFPNYSSELNVNALELDDSALYLCASSLTSGRAYEQYFGPGTRLTVT.

V gene TRBV5-1 combines with J gene TRBJ2-5; D is ambiguous. This CDR3 region has 13 residues. V was pared by 5 bases and J by 3 bases, with 11 bases between. The germline gives CDR1 SGHRS, CDR2 YFSETQ. This CDR3 reads CASRSVDKETQYF. In nucleotides, the CDR3 is TGCGCCAGCAGGTCGGTAGACAAAGAGACCCAGTACTTC.

This rearrangement joins TRBV15 to TRBJ1-4; D is perhaps TRBD1 (5 bases). This CDR3 region has 15 residues. The germline V gene has CDR1 LNHNV and CDR2 YYDKDF (reference sequence). With 3 bases removed from V and 0 bases from J, the gap between germline ends came to 8 bases. The CDR3 sequence is CATSSGGATNEKLFF. The CDR3 DNA sequence: TGTGCCACCAGCAGCGGGGGAGCAACTAATGAAAAACTGTTTTTT.

The chain employs TRBV28 and TRBJ1-2; D unclear. This CDR3 region has 14 residues. V lost 2 bases and J lost 4, with 11 bases in between. CDR1 and CDR2 from the germline V gene are MDHEN and SYDVKM. The chain's CDR3 is CASSLRGVFYGYTF. CDR3 DNA: TGTGCCAGCAGTTTACGCGGGGTATTCTATGGCTACACCTTC.

The V and J genes are TRBV13 and TRBJ2-5, with D tentatively TRBD1 or TRBD2 (5 bases each). This CDR3 comprises 14 residues. V shed 5 bases and J shed 5 bases, with 15 bases lying between them. Germline V gene data show CDR1 as PRHDT and CDR2 as FYEKMQ (reference sequence). The CDR3 nucleotides are TGTGCCAGCAGCACCCGGGACCGCCAGGAGACCCAGTACTTC. Translating gives CASSTRDRQETQYF.

This chain uses TRBV25-1 with TRBJ2-7; D is unresolved. The CDR3 spans 13 residues. The V gene's germline CDR1 is MGHDK and CDR2 SYGVNS. Deletions cut 3 bases from V and 1 base from J, with 7 bases between. The DNA for the CDR3 is TGTGCCAGCAGTGAGGGGTTTTCCTACGAGCAGTACTTC. Its translation is CASSEGFSYEQYF.

This chain joins TRBV27 and TRBJ2-7, with 7 positions matching TRBD1. Germline CDR1 reads MNHEY; CDR2 reads SMNVEV (reference sequence). This CDR3 is 13 amino acids long. The V and J ends lost 5 bases and 3 bases, in that order; junction bases with no gene match: 4. CDR3 protein: CASSTDRFYEQYF. The DNA of the CDR3 is TGTGCCAGCAGTACGGACAGGTTCTACGAGCAGTACTTC.

The chain has TRBV28 and TRBJ1-5; a weak D match, TRBD1 (6 bases). The ends were cut back, 6 bases at V and 7 bases at J, with 16 bases in the middle. CDR3 length: 14 amino acids. Germline lookup yields CDR1 MDHEN and CDR2 SYDVKM. CDR3 loop: CASRWQGLGQPQHF. The CDR3 region has the DNA TGTGCCAGCAGGTGGCAGGGGCTGGGGCAGCCCCAGCATTTT.